This T cell receptor (beta chain) was captured by sequencing in a study of T cells in localized non-small cell lung cancer. Study-level results: Uninvolved neighboring lung showed the greatest T cell clonality, exceeding tumor. Adjacent lung had a median approximately 50 of the 100 largest tumor clones.

Generated by immunoSEQ multiplex PCR, the TCRdb table keeps only in-frame clones and is missing some. Of around 69,000 clones in the sample, roughly 88% are singletons; the top ten hold 1.5% to 2%. In its sample, this clone was seen a few times. The target antigen is unknown. Germline CDR1 and CDR2: LGHNA and YNFKEQ. Losses at the gene ends were 0 bases for V and 11 bases for J; bases not matched to a gene: 7. The CDR3 runs 15 residues. The gene calls are TRBV4-2 and TRBJ1-4; the match to TRBD1 covers 9 bases. The sequenced sample was peripheral blood, obtained before any cancer treatment. The receptor was derived from a woman aged 35 to 70 with stage I lung adenocarcinoma. The CDR3 sequence is CASSQDGDRVGKLFF. DNA of the CDR3: TGTGCCAGCAGCCAAGATGGGGACAGGGTAGGGAAACTGTTTTTT.